Only a few counts were recorded for the clone carrying this T cell receptor (beta chain). Antigen: not known. This sample was taken from a study of post-analysis software for immune sequencing data. Study observations and caveats: There were roughly 5 TRBV segments more frequent in patients than controls, and TRBV5-6, TRBV5-1 and TRBV20-1 were among them. Normalized Chao1 diversity in multiple sclerosis patients fell significantly below that of controls.

The germline gives CDR1 SNHLY, CDR2 FYNNEI. Trimming stripped 8 bases from V and 4 bases from J, with 11 bases between. The CDR3 has 12 amino acids. The TCR beta cDNA libraries carried unique molecular identifiers. One entry per CDR3 protein results from TCRdb running MiXCR on the PCR reads. The data hold over 700,000 distinct CDR3 sequences, with roughly 27% observed a single time. The clonotype comes from a girl aged 5-17 years with multiple sclerosis. Sequenced material: blood. This chain joins TRBV2 and TRBJ2-5; D call uncertain. In DNA form, the CDR3 reads TGTGCCAGCGCCGGAGTATCAGAGACCCAGTACTTC. Translation gives CASAGVSETQYF.